The present TCR beta chain was sequenced within a study of early T cells in non-severe SARS-CoV-2 infection. Looking at the study overall: Chains stayed unpaired after sequencing of bulk RNA from unsorted whole blood. Overall study results and limits: There was a bias toward anti-spike CD8 responses in VDJdb matching, which missed private and CD4 specificities.

Individually, cDNA molecules had unique molecular identifiers attached to them. Via MiXCR, TCRdb re-called the 5' RACE reads, giving one row per CDR3 protein. This sample has tens of thousands of distinct CDR3 sequences, with 6.3% found just once. As concerns this clonotype: Its antigen is undetermined.

Germline CDR1 reads SGDLS; CDR2 reads YYNGEE. The CDR3 is 14 residues long. The V end was cut by 5 bases, the J end by 3 bases, with 12 bases between. This chain joins TRBV9 and TRBJ1-3, with D tentatively TRBD1 (5 bases). The sequencing sample was made of whole blood. This receptor was taken from an adult who was a healthcare worker with PCR-confirmed SARS-CoV-2 infection or an uninfected control (not recorded which). The CDR3 DNA sequence: TGTGCCAGCAGTGCGGGGGATAGTGGAAACACCATATATTTT. This encodes CASSAGDSGNTIYF.